These 20 T cell receptor beta chains share one sample of origin, sequenced in a study of CD8 T cells in Susac syndrome. cDNA came from roughly 0.5 to 1 ug RNA primed by random hexamers. TCRdb analysed the immunoSEQ multiplex PCR reads with MiXCR anew, one entry per CDR3 protein. The sample holds around 85,000 distinct CDR3 sequences, 95% seen once. Material for sequencing was CD8+ T cells from PBMCs. These receptors were taken from a human donor with Susac syndrome.

CDR3: CASSYRDGNNQPQHF. The DNA for the CDR3 is TGTGCCAGCAGTTACCGGGACGGAAACAATCAGCCCCAGCATTTT. The chain recombines TRBV3-1 with TRBJ1-5, with D perhaps matching TRBD1 (5 bases). Germline assignment: CDR1 LGHDT and CDR2 YNNKEL (reference sequence). V was cut by 6 bases and J by 3 bases, with 15 bases left in between. The CDR3 covers 15 residues.

The V and J genes are TRBV11-1 and TRBJ2-1, with 11 bases identical to TRBD2. The junction had 4 bases not matched to a gene; V was cut back by 3 bases and J by 9 bases. CDR1 SGHAT and CDR2 FQDESV come from the germline V gene (reference sequence). The CDR3 is 14 residues long. CDR3 amino acids: CASSFTGLAGEQFF. Here the CDR3 DNA reads TGTGCCAGCAGCTTTACCGGACTAGCGGGTGAGCAGTTCTTC.

The chain is built from TRBV5-4 and TRBJ2-7; no definite D call. The germline V and J ends were trimmed by 2 bases and 3 bases, with 6 bases remaining between them. Germline assignment: CDR1 SGHNT and CDR2 YYREEE (reference sequence). The CDR3 runs to 12 residues. The CDR3, as DNA: TGTGCCAGCAGCTTTGCCGACTACGAGCAGTACTTC. Translating it yields CASSFADYEQYF.

The J gene is TRBJ2-5, the V gene TRBV6-1; 7 nucleotides align to TRBD1. The ends lost 2 bases at V and 7 bases at J; junction bases unmatched: 16. Germline V gene lookup returns CDR1 MNHNS and CDR2 SASEGT. This CDR3 has 17 residues. CDR3 sequence: CASSESHWDSLGVTQYF. In nucleotides, the CDR3 is TGTGCCAGCAGTGAATCCCACTGGGACAGCCTAGGGGTGACCCAGTACTTC.

The CDR3 region is CSVTGLANEQFF. Here the CDR3 DNA reads TGCAGCGTAACCGGACTAGCGAATGAGCAGTTCTTC. This rearrangement joins TRBV29-1 to TRBJ2-1; 9 bases fit TRBD2. The germline V gene has CDR1 SQVTM and CDR2 ANQGSEA. This CDR3 is 12 amino acids long. V lost 6 bases, J lost 7 bases, and 4 bases stayed unmatched.

The gene calls are TRBV29-1 and TRBJ2-7; 9 nucleotides match TRBD1. Trimming at V came to 4 bases and at J to 2 bases, leaving 6 bases not matched to a gene. This CDR3 is built from 14 residues. The germline V gene encodes CDR1 SQVTM and CDR2 ANQGSEA. The CDR3 DNA reads TGCAGCGTTGTCGGGACAGGGCAGGCCTACGAGCAGTACTTC. Protein product: CSVVGTGQAYEQYF.

The chain links TRBV10-3 to TRBJ2-3; D could derive from TRBD1 or TRBD2 (6 bases each). Deletions cut 10 bases from V and 2 bases from J, with 19 bases between. CDR3 size: 15 residues. CDR1 and CDR2 from the germline V gene are ENHRY and SYGVKD. The CDR3 loop reads CATEGGLDNTDTQYF. DNA of the CDR3: TGTGCCACCGAAGGGGGGCTTGACAACACAGATACGCAGTATTTT.

The chain combines TRBV12-5 with TRBJ2-1, with D maybe TRBD2 (5 bases). Trimming cost V 3 bases and J 0 bases, with 15 bases left between them. Germline assignment: CDR1 LGHNT and CDR2 FRNRAP. The CDR3 is made up of 17 amino acids. In DNA, the CDR3 is TGTGCTAGTGGTTTCCTACTAGTTAACAGCTCCTACAATGAGCAGTTCTTC. It specifies CASGFLLVNSSYNEQFF.

The CDR3 sequence: CASSVGPSNTEAFF. CDR3 DNA: TGTGCCAGCAGCGTGGGACCGTCGAACACTGAAGCTTTCTTT. The rearrangement links TRBV11-1 to TRBJ1-1, with D possibly matching TRBD1 (5 bases). V lost 5 bases and J 1 base, leaving 11 bases between the germline ends. CDR1 and CDR2 from the germline V gene are SGHAT and FQDESV (reference sequence). CDR3 size: 14 residues.

The chain is built from TRBV7-2 and TRBJ2-5; no definite D call. The V end lost 7 bases, the J end lost 5 bases, and 17 bases lay between the germline ends. This CDR3 is 14 amino acids long. CDR1 and CDR2 (germline): SGHTA, FQGNSA. CDR3 protein: CASTPDLAWETQYF. DNA for the CDR3: TGTGCCAGCACTCCCGACTTAGCATGGGAGACCCAGTACTTC.

The chain carries TRBV5-6 and TRBJ1-5; D is possibly TRBD1 (5 bases). The V gene lost 2 bases and the J gene lost 5 bases, with 17 bases spanning the gap. Germline values: CDR1 SGHDT, CDR2 YYEEEE. This CDR3 has 16 amino acids. The CDR3 reads CASSLRGGVGDQPQHF. CDR3 bases: TGTGCCAGCAGCTTAAGGGGCGGGGTGGGGGATCAGCCCCAGCATTTT.

The gene calls are TRBV19 and TRBJ2-1; D perhaps matches TRBD2 (7 bases). This CDR3 region has 12 residues. Trimming cost V 6 bases and J 8 bases, with 11 bases left between them. Germline V CDR1 and CDR2: LNHDA, SQIVND (reference sequence). Here the CDR3 reads CASSRGGDEQFF. DNA for the CDR3: TGTGCCAGTAGCAGAGGGGGGGATGAGCAGTTCTTC.

V is TRBV5-1 and J is TRBJ2-1; no clear D. Trimming took off 5 bases at V and 10 bases at J, with 10 bases between the two ends. The CDR3 is 11 amino acids. In germline, CDR1 is SGHRS, CDR2 YFSETQ. Here the CDR3 reads CASRSSSEQFF. In DNA form, the CDR3 reads TGCGCCAGCAGATCGAGCAGCGAGCAGTTCTTC.

The V gene is TRBV3-1, the J gene TRBJ2-3; no definite D call. Germline loops: CDR1 LGHDT, CDR2 YNNKEL (reference sequence). Trimming took 1 base from V and 6 from J, leaving 11 bases between them. The CDR3 is 14 amino acids. The CDR3 DNA follows: TGTGCCAGCAGCCAAGTCCACCCACCCGATACGCAGTATTTT. Its translation: CASSQVHPPDTQYF.

This rearrangement joins TRBV20-1 to TRBJ2-1; tentatively, D is TRBD2 (6 bases). Germline CDR1 and CDR2: DFQATT and SNEGSKA (reference sequence). The CDR3 is made up of 15 amino acids. Trimming left V 0 bases short and J 10 bases short, with 19 bases between. The CDR3: CSARDESGLRREQFF. The CDR3 DNA sequence: TGCAGTGCTAGAGATGAGAGCGGGCTAAGGAGGGAGCAGTTCTTC.

The DNA for the CDR3 is TGCAGTGCTAGGTCTAGCGGAGCCTACAATGAGCAGTTCTTC. Its protein is CSARSSGAYNEQFF. The rearrangement joins TRBV20-1 to TRBJ2-1, with 7 bases lining up with TRBD2. CDR1 is DFQATT and CDR2 is SNEGSKA in the germline V gene (reference sequence). The CDR3 sequence is 14 residues long. Germline trimming cut 3 bases from V and 2 bases from J; bases unmatched to any gene: 4.

This chain connects TRBV19 to TRBJ1-1; D not certain. The germline V gene has CDR1 LNHDA and CDR2 SQIVND (reference sequence). With 9 bases removed from V and 5 bases from J, the gap between germline ends came to 16 bases. This CDR3 has 13 residues. The CDR3 loop is CASPSGSGTEAFF. The DNA for the CDR3 is TGTGCCAGCCCCTCCGGGAGTGGTACTGAAGCTTTCTTT.

The chain is built from TRBV27 and TRBJ2-1; TRBD2 is a possible D gene (6 bases). The germline CDR1 and CDR2 sequences are MNHEY and SMNVEV (reference sequence). CDR3 length equals 14 residues. Trimming shortened V by 1 base and J by 6 bases, and 10 bases separated the two germline ends. The CDR3 DNA follows: TGTGCCAGCAGTTTATATGGGACTTCCAATGAGCAGTTCTTC. This gives the protein CASSLYGTSNEQFF.

CDR3 residues: CASSLAGTEQYF. The CDR3 region has the DNA TGCGCCAGCAGCTTGGCAGGAACCGAGCAGTACTTC. This chain uses TRBV5-1 with TRBJ2-7; no firm D call. This CDR3 has 12 amino acids. Germline V gives CDR1 SGHRS, CDR2 YFSETQ. Deletions cut 0 bases from V and 6 bases from J, with 7 bases between.

CDR3 in amino acids: CASSLVVGELFF. The CDR3 coding sequence is TGTGCCAGCAGCTTAGTCGTCGGGGAGCTGTTTTTT. The gene calls are TRBV7-3 and TRBJ2-2; D is ambiguous. With 2 bases removed from V and 7 bases from J, the gap between germline ends came to 5 bases. CDR3 size: 12 residues. Germline loops: CDR1 SGHTA, CDR2 FQGTGA.